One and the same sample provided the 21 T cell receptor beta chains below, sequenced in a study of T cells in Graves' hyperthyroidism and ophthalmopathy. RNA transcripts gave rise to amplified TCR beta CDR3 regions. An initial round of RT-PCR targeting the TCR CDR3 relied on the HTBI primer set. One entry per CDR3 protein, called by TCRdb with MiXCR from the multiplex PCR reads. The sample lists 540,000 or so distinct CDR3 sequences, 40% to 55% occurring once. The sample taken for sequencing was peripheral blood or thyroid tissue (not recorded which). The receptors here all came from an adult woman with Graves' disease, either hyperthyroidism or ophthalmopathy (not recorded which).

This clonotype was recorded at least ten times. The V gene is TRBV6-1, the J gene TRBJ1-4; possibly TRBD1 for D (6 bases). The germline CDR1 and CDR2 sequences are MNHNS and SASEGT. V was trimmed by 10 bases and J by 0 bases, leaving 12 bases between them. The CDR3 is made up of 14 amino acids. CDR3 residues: CATGTGTTNEKLFF. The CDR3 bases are TGTGCCACCGGCACAGGGACAACTAATGAAAAACTGTTTTTT.

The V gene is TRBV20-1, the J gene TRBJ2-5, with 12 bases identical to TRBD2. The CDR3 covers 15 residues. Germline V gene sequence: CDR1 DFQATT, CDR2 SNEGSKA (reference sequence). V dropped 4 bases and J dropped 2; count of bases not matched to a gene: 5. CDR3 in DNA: TGCAGTGCTATGACTAGCGGGGGAGGGCAAGAGACCCAGTACTTC. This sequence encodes CSAMTSGGGQETQYF.

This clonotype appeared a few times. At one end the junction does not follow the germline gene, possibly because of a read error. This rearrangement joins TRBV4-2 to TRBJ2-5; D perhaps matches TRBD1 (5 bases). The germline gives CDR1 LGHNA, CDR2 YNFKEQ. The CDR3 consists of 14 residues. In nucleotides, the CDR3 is TGTGCCAGCAGCCAAGACCTGGGGCAAGAGACCCGGTACTTC. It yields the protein CASSQDLGQETRYF.

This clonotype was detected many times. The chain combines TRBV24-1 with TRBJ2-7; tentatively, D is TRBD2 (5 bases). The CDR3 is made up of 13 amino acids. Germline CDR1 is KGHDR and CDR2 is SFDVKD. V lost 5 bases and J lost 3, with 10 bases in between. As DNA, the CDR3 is TGTGCCACCAGTGTCGGGGAGCACTACGAGCAGTACTTC. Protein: CATSVGEHYEQYF.

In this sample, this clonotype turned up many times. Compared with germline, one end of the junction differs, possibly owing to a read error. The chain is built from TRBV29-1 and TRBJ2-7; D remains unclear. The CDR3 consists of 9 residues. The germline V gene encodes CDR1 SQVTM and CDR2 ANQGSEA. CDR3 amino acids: CSPLPEQYF. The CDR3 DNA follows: TGCAGCCCCCTTCCCGAGCAGTACTTT.

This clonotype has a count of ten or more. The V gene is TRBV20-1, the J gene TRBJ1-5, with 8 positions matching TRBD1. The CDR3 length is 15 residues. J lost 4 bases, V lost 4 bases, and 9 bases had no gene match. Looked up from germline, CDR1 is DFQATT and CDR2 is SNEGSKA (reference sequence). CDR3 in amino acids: CSAIGQGAGNQPQHF. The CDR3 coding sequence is TGCAGTGCTATCGGACAGGGAGCCGGGAATCAGCCCCAGCATTTT.

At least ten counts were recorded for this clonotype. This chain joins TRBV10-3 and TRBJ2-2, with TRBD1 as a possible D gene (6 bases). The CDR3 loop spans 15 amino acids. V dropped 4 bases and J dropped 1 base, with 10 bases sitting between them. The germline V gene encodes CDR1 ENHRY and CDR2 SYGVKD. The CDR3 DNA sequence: TGTGCCATCAGTGGGGACACCTTGAACACCGGGGAGCTGTTTTTT. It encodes CAISGDTLNTGELFF.

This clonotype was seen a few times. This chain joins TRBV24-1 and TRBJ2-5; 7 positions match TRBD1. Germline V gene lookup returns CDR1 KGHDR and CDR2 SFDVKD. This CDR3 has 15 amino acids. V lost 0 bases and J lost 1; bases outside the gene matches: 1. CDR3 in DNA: TGTGCCACCAGTGATTTGGGGGACAGCCAAGAGACCCAGTACTTC. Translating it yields CATSDLGDSQETQYF.

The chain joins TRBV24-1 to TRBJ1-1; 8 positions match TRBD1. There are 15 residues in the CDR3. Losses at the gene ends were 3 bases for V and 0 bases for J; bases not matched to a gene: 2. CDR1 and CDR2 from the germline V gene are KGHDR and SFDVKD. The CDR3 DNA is TGTGCCACCAGTGATGGACAGGGCCTGAACACTGAAGCTTTCTTT. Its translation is CATSDGQGLNTEAFF.

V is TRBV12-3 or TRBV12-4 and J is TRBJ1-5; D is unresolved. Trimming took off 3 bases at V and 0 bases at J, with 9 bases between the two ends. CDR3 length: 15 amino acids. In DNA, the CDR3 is TGTGCCAGCAGTTTCAGTTTATATAGCAATCAGCCCCAGCATTTT. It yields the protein CASSFSLYSNQPQHF.

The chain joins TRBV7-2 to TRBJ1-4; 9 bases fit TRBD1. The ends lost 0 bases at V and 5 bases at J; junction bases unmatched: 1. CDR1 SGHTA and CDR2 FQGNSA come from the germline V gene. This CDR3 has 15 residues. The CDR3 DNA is TGTGCCAGCAGCTTAGCCGGGACAGGGAATGAAAAACTGTTTTTT. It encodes CASSLAGTGNEKLFF. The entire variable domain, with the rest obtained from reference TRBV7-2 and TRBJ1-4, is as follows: GAGVSQSPSNKVTEKGKDVELRCDPISGHTALYWYRQSLGQGLEFLIYFQGNSAPDKSGLPSDRFSAERTGGSVSTLTIQRTQQEDSAVYLCASSLAGTGNEKLFFGSGTQLSVL.

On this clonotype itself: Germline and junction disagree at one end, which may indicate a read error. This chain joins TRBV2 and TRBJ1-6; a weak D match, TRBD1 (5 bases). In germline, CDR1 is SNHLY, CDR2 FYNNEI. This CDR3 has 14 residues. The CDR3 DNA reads TGCGCCAGCAGCAGGGAGGCCGGGGTTTCACCCCTCCACTTT. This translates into CASSREAGVSPLHF.

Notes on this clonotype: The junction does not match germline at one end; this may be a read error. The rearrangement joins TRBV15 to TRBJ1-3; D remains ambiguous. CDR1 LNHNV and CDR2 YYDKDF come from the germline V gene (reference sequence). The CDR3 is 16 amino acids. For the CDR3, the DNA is TGTGCCGCCAGCAGTGAAGCAGATTATACTGGAAACACCATATATTTT. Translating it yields CAASSEADYTGNTIYF.

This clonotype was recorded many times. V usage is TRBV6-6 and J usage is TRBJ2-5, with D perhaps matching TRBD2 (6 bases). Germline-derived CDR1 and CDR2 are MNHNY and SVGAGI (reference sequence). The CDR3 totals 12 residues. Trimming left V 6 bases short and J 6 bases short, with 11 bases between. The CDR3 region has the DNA TGTGCCAGCAGCCGGGACTCGAAGACCCAGTACTTC. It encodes CASSRDSKTQYF.

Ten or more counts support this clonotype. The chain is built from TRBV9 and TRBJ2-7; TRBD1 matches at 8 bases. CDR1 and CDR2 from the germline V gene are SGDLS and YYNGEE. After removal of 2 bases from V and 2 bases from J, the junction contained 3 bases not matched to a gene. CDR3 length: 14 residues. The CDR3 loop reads CASSVGQGPYEQYF. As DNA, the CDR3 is TGTGCCAGCAGCGTCGGACAGGGTCCCTACGAGCAGTACTTC. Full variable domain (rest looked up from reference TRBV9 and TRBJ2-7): DSGVTQTPKHLITATGQRVTLRCSPRSGDLSVYWYQQSLDQGLQFLIQYYNGEERAKGNILERFSAQQFPDLHSELNLSSLELGDSALYFCASSVGQGPYEQYFGPGTRLTVT.

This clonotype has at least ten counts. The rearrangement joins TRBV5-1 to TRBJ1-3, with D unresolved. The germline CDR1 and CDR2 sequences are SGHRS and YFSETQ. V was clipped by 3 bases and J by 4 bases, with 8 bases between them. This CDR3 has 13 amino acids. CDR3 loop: CASSSGMGNTIYF. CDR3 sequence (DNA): TGCGCCAGCAGCTCCGGAATGGGAAACACCATATATTTT.

The CDR3 DNA reads TGTGCTAGATTTGGAGGGACTAGCCCCGAGCAGTACTTC. Its translation is CARFGGTSPEQYF. The gene calls are TRBV25-1 and TRBJ2-7, with TRBD2 identical over 9 bases. Germline CDR1 MGHDK, CDR2 SYGVNS. CDR3 size: 13 residues.

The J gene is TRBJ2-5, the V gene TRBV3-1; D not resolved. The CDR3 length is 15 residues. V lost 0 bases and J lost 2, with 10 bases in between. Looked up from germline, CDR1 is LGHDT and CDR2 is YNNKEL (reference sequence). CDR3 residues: CASSQDTSLQETQYF. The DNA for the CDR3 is TGTGCCAGCAGCCAAGACACAAGTTTACAAGAGACCCAGTACTTC.

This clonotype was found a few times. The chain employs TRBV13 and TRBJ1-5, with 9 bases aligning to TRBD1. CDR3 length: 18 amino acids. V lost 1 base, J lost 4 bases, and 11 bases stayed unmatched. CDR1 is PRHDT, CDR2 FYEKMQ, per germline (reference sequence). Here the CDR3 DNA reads TGTGCCAGCAGCTTAGTGGGGGACAGGGTCCTTGGGAATCAGCCCCAGCATTTT. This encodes CASSLVGDRVLGNQPQHF.

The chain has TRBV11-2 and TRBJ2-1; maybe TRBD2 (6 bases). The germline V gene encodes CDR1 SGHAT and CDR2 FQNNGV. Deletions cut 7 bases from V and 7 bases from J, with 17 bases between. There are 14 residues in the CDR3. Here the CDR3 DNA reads TGTGCCAGCAACCTAGGAGGGCCGAGGAATGAGCAGTTCTTC. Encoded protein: CASNLGGPRNEQFF.

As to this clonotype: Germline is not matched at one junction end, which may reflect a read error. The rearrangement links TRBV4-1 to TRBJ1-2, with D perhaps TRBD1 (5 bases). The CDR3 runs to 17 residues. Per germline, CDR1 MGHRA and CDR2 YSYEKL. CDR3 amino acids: CASGQRVAGIGNYGYTF. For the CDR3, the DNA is TGCGCCAGCGGCCAAAGGGTTGCAGGGATCGGAAACTATGGCTACACCTTC.